The next 2 T cell receptor beta chains were all read from a single sample in a study of T cells in Graves' hyperthyroidism and ophthalmopathy. RNA transcripts yielded amplified TCR beta CDR3 regions. When the TCR CDR3 underwent first-round RT-PCR, the HTBI primer set was used. In TCRdb, the multiplex PCR reads were re-called with MiXCR into one record per CDR3 protein. The table has 640,000 or so distinct CDR3 sequences, over 12% seen once; the top ten hold roughly 7%. The sequencing sample was made of blood. Receptor source: a woman younger than 30 with Graves' ophthalmopathy.

This chain joins TRBV6-5 and TRBJ1-1; 7 bases are a match to TRBD1. Trimming cost V 3 bases and J 1 base; bases outside gene matches: 8. The CDR3 spans 16 residues. CDR1 is MNHEY and CDR2 is SVGAGI in the germline V gene. The CDR3 DNA reads TGTGCCAGCAGTTATGACGCGGCAGGGGGGAACACTGAAGCTTTCTTT. This translates into CASSYDAAGGNTEAFF.

This clonotype was seen many times. V and J are TRBV28 and TRBJ1-2, with TRBD1 matching over 7 bases. CDR1 MDHEN and CDR2 SYDVKM come from the germline V gene. The CDR3 sequence is 14 residues long. Germline trimming cut 5 bases from V and 3 bases from J; bases unmatched to any gene: 6. The CDR3 bases are TGTGCCAGCAGTCCGAGGACAGGAGACTATGGCTACACCTTC. Translating it yields CASSPRTGDYGYTF.